One and the same sample provided the 18 T cell receptor beta chains below, sequenced in a study of T cells after somatic rescue of genetic block. Some clones are missing from TCRdb's copy, which holds only in-frame ones; the method was immunoSEQ multiplex PCR. This table holds fewer than 150,000 clones, over 80% found once. The sequencing input was peripheral blood mononuclear cells (PBMCs). The receptors derive from a woman aged 18-30 years.

The rearrangement links TRBV6-5 to TRBJ1-6; TRBD1 might be the D (5 bases). CDR1 is MNHEY, CDR2 SVGAGI, per germline. The V end was cut by 6 bases, the J end by 7 bases, with 13 bases between. The CDR3 length is 14 residues. The CDR3 nucleotides are TGTGCCAGCAGCCGCGGGACCTTCAATTCACCCCTCCACTTT. Residues: CASSRGTFNSPLHF.

This clone occurred once. The chain uses TRBV4-1 and TRBJ2-5; TRBD2 agrees at 13 bases. J was trimmed by 2 bases and V by 5 bases; bases with no gene match: 8. This CDR3 has 17 residues. Germline CDR1 MGHRA, CDR2 YSYEKL. CDR3 in DNA: TGCGCCAGCAGCTCAGGACTAGCGGGGGACCCTCAAGAGACCCAGTACTTC. Residues: CASSSGLAGDPQETQYF.

The chain couples TRBV6-1 to TRBJ2-7; 10 nucleotides line up with TRBD1. The CDR3 covers 15 residues. Germline assignment: CDR1 MNHNS and CDR2 SASEGT. V lost 5 bases, J lost 4 bases, and 8 bases stayed unmatched. CDR3 nucleotide sequence: TGTGCCAGCAGTTCACCGGGACAGGGGACGTACGAGCAGTACTTC. This gives the protein CASSSPGQGTYEQYF.

The chain uses TRBV19 and TRBJ2-1, with no clear D. The V end was cut by 3 bases, the J end by 10 bases, with 10 bases between. The V gene's germline CDR1 is LNHDA and CDR2 SQIVND (reference sequence). The CDR3 spans 12 residues. The CDR3, as DNA: TGTGCCAGTAGTATGACAACAAGGGAGCAGTTCTTC. Its translation is CASSMTTREQFF.

The chain has TRBV5-4 and TRBJ1-6, with TRBD1 matching over 9 bases. The CDR3 runs 15 residues. The trim removed 2 bases at V and 13 bases at J, leaving 10 bases unmatched. Looked up from germline, CDR1 is SGHNT and CDR2 is YYREEE (reference sequence). CDR3 nucleotide sequence: TGTGCCAGCAGCTTTGCGGGACAGGGTTTAATTCCCCTCCACTTT. Amino acid sequence: CASSFAGQGLIPLHF. The variable domain in full, completed from reference TRBV5-4 and TRBJ1-6, reads ETGVTQSPTHLIKTRGQQVTLRCSSQSGHNTVSWYQQALGQGPQFIFQYYREEENGRGNFPPRFSGLQFPNYSSELNVNALELDDSALYLCASSFAGQGLIPLHFGNGTRLTVT.

This clone was observed a single time. The DNA for the CDR3 is TGTGCCAGCAGCGGGGGTGCGGGGACCACAGATACGCAGTATTTT. Translated: CASSGGAGTTDTQYF. This rearrangement joins TRBV9 to TRBJ2-3; D might be TRBD2 (6 bases). Trimming pared 3 bases from V and 2 bases from J, leaving 13 bases between. The germline CDR1 and CDR2 sequences are SGDLS and YYNGEE. CDR3 size: 15 residues.

The chain has TRBV28 and TRBJ1-5, with 7 positions matching TRBD1. The CDR3 spans 13 residues. Germline CDR1 reads MDHEN; CDR2 reads SYDVKM. With V trimmed by 6 bases and J by 5 bases, 4 bases remained unmatched. The CDR3, as DNA: TGTGCCAGCAGCTCAGGGGGTCATCAGCCCCAGCATTTT. Translation gives CASSSGGHQPQHF.

This chain joins TRBV7-9 and TRBJ1-1; no firm D call. The germline V and J ends were trimmed by 0 bases and 3 bases, with 5 bases remaining between them. Germline values: CDR1 SEHNR, CDR2 FQNEAQ (reference sequence). The CDR3 spans 13 residues. The CDR3 bases are TGTGCCAGCAGCTTAGCAGCGGACACTGAAGCTTTCTTT. Its translation is CASSLAADTEAFF.

The CDR3 reads CASSGTSGNSYNEQFF. Here the CDR3 DNA reads TGTGCCAGTAGTGGGACTAGCGGGAACTCCTACAATGAGCAGTTCTTC. The V and J genes are TRBV19 and TRBJ2-1; 13 positions match TRBD2. The germline gives CDR1 LNHDA, CDR2 SQIVND (reference sequence). V was clipped by 5 bases and J by 0 bases; unmatched bases: 1. The CDR3 is made up of 16 amino acids. The variable domain in full, completed from reference TRBV19 and TRBJ2-1, reads DGGITQSPKYLFRKEGQNVTLSCEQNLNHDAMYWYRQDPGQGLRLIYYSQIVNDFQKGDIAEGYSVSREKKESFPLTVTSAQKNPTAFYLCASSGTSGNSYNEQFFGPGTRLTVL.

J is TRBJ2-3 and V is TRBV5-4; D might be TRBD2 (5 bases). The CDR3 is 12 amino acids. Germline lookup yields CDR1 SGHNT and CDR2 YYREEE (reference sequence). The V end lost 3 bases, the J end lost 9 bases, and 11 bases lay between the germline ends. CDR3 in DNA: TGTGCCAGCAGCTCAAAACCGGGGACGCAGTATTTT. Its protein product is CASSSKPGTQYF. The entire variable domain, with the rest obtained from reference TRBV5-4 and TRBJ2-3, is as follows: ETGVTQSPTHLIKTRGQQVTLRCSSQSGHNTVSWYQQALGQGPQFIFQYYREEENGRGNFPPRFSGLQFPNYSSELNVNALELDDSALYLCASSSKPGTQYFGPGTRLTVL.

The chain links TRBV6-6 to TRBJ1-1, with D unclear. The ends were cut back, 4 bases at V and 0 bases at J, with 6 bases in the middle. Germline CDR1 is MNHNY and CDR2 is SVGAGI (reference sequence). This CDR3 is built from 13 residues. The CDR3 nucleotides read TGTGCCAGCAGTTCCCACATGAACACTGAAGCTTTCTTT. It encodes CASSSHMNTEAFF.

This clone was detected once. The chain links TRBV28 to TRBJ2-7; D remains ambiguous. Germline V gene sequence: CDR1 MDHEN, CDR2 SYDVKM. V dropped 2 bases and J dropped 4 bases, with 6 bases sitting between them. The CDR3 loop spans 12 amino acids. The CDR3 sequence: CASSLNGYEQYF. CDR3 bases: TGTGCCAGCAGTTTAAATGGGTACGAGCAGTACTTC.

The genes are TRBV5-1 and TRBJ2-7; 9 bases line up with TRBD1. The CDR3 has 16 residues. Trimming removed 0 bases from V and 1 base from J; junction bases left unmatched: 5. Germline V gene data show CDR1 as SGHRS and CDR2 as YFSETQ. The CDR3 nucleotides are TGCGCCAGCAGCTTGGAATTCGGACAGGGGTCCTACGAGCAGTACTTC. Its translation: CASSLEFGQGSYEQYF.

The chain employs TRBV9 and TRBJ2-3; D remains ambiguous. Trimming removed 4 bases at V and 3 bases at J, with 12 bases between. The CDR3 runs to 14 residues. Germline CDR1 SGDLS, CDR2 YYNGEE. CDR3 DNA: TGTGCCAGCAGCCCCGCTGGCCCTACAGATACGCAGTATTTT. Translation: CASSPAGPTDTQYF.

This chain joins TRBV19 and TRBJ1-6; 7 bases agree with TRBD1. Germline assignment: CDR1 LNHDA and CDR2 SQIVND (reference sequence). The CDR3 contains 17 residues. After removal of 5 bases from V and 10 bases from J, the junction contained 17 bases not matched to a gene. The CDR3: CASSRPMGNRGRSPLHF. CDR3 nucleotides: TGTGCCAGTAGTCGCCCCATGGGAAACAGGGGTAGATCACCCCTCCACTTT.

The chain carries TRBV5-1 and TRBJ1-2; D is ambiguous. The V end lost 0 bases, the J end lost 8 bases, and 11 bases lay between the germline ends. This CDR3 comprises 13 residues. From germline, CDR1 is SGHRS and CDR2 YFSETQ. The CDR3 nucleotides read TGCGCCAGCAGCTTGGTCCCGGCGGACGGCTACACCTTC. Amino acid sequence: CASSLVPADGYTF.

The rearrangement links TRBV6-4 to TRBJ2-1; no firm D call. The length of the CDR3 is 13 residues. Trimming took off 4 bases at V and 4 bases at J, with 8 bases between the two ends. Germline CDR1 MRHNA, CDR2 SNTAGT. CDR3 amino acids: CASSVNVYNEQFF. The CDR3 DNA reads as TGTGCCAGCAGTGTTAACGTTTACAATGAGCAGTTCTTC.

The chain combines TRBV30 with TRBJ1-2; TRBD1 agrees at 8 bases. Germline values: CDR1 GTSNPN, CDR2 SVGIG (reference sequence). The CDR3 contains 15 residues. The V gene end was trimmed by 4 bases and the J gene end by 0 bases; junction bases not matched to a gene: 7. The CDR3 sequence: CAWKRDRSTNYGYTF. CDR3 DNA sequence: TGTGCCTGGAAAAGGGACAGGAGTACTAACTATGGCTACACCTTC.